Included here is one T cell receptor (beta chain) sequence, with context. The record originates from a study of radiation and T cells in renal cell carcinoma. The time point here: blood 4 weeks post-SBRT, at nephrectomy. Treatment specified: 15 Gy SBRT to primary tumor, nephrectomy 4 weeks later. Here immunoSEQ multiplex PCR was the method, and the copy in TCRdb shows in-frame clones only, minus some. Counted here are fewer than 200,000 clones, roughly nine tenths occurring once; the ten biggest clones make up 11%. Here the sequenced sample was blood, taken from a patient whose treatment included radiotherapy and nephrectomy. The origin of this receptor is a woman between 45 and 60 years old with renal cell carcinoma.

The CDR3 DNA sequence: TGTGCCAGTAGTATAAGACCAGGGGTGGACTACAATGAGCAGTTCTTC. Amino acid sequence: CASSIRPGVDYNEQFF. This chain connects TRBV19 to TRBJ2-1; possibly TRBD1 for D (6 bases). CDR1 and CDR2 (germline): LNHDA, SQIVND (reference sequence). The CDR3 length is 16 residues. V dropped 2 bases and J dropped 3 bases, with 14 bases sitting between them.